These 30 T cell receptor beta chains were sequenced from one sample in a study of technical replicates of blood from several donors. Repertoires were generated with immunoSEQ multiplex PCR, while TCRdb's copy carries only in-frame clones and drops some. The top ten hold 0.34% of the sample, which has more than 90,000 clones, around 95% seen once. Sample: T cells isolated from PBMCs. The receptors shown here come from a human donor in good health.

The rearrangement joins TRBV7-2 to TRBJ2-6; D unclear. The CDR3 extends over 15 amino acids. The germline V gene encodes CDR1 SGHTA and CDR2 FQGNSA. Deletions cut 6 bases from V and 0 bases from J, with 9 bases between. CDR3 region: CASSPGLSGANVLTF. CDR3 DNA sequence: TGTGCCAGCAGTCCGGGTCTCTCTGGGGCCAACGTCCTGACTTTC.

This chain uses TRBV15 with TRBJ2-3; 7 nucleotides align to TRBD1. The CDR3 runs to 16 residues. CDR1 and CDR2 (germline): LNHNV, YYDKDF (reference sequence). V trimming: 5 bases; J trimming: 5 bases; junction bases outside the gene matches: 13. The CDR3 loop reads CATSERERQGVDTQYF. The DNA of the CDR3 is TGTGCCACCAGCGAGAGAGAGAGACAGGGAGTAGATACGCAGTATTTT.

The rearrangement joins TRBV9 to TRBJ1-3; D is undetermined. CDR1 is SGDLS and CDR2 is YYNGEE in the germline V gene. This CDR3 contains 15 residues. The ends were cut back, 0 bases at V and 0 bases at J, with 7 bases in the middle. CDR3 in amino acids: CASSVGVNSGNTIYF. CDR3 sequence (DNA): TGTGCCAGCAGCGTAGGTGTTAACTCTGGAAACACCATATATTTT.

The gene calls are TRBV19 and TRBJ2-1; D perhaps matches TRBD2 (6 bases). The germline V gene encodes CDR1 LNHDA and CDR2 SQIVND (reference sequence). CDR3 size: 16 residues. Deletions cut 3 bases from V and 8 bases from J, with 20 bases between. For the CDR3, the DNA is TGTGCCAGTAGTATGGGACTCGCCGTCGAGGTCTATGAGCAGTTCTTC. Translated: CASSMGLAVEVYEQFF.

CDR3 DNA: TGTGCCAGCATAGTGGGGCAGACCTATGGCTACACCTTC. Encoded protein: CASIVGQTYGYTF. The chain carries TRBV2 and TRBJ1-2; a possible D gene is TRBD1 (5 bases). The CDR3 totals 13 residues. The germline V and J ends were trimmed by 7 bases and 4 bases, with 13 bases remaining between them. Germline lookup yields CDR1 SNHLY and CDR2 FYNNEI.

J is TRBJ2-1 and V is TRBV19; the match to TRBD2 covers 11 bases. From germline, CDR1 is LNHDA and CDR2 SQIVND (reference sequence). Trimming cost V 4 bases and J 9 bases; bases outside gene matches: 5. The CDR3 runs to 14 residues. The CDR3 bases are TGTGCCAGTAGTACAACTAGCGGGAGTCGTGAGCAGTTCTTC. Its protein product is CASSTTSGSREQFF. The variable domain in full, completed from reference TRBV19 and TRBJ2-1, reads DGGITQSPKYLFRKEGQNVTLSCEQNLNHDAMYWYRQDPGQGLRLIYYSQIVNDFQKGDIAEGYSVSREKKESFPLTVTSAQKNPTAFYLCASSTTSGSREQFFGPGTRLTVL.

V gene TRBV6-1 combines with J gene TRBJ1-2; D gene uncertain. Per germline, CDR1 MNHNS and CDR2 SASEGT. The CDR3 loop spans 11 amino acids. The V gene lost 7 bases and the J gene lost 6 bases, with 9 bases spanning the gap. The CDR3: CASTPQDGYTF. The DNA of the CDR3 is TGTGCCAGCACCCCCCAGGATGGCTACACCTTC.

The CDR3 sequence is CASSLVSGIGNTIYF. The CDR3 nucleotides are TGTGCCAGCAGCTTAGTTTCCGGGATCGGAAACACCATATATTTT. The genes are TRBV7-8 and TRBJ1-3, with D unresolved. V lost 1 base and J lost 4, with 11 bases in between. The CDR3 runs to 15 residues. The germline CDR1 and CDR2 sequences are SGHVS and FQNEAQ.

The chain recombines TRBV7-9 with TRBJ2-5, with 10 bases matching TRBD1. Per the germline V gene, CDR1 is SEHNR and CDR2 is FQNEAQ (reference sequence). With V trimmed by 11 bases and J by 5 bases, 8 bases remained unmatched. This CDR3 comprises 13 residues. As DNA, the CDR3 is TGTGCCGGAACCGGGACAGGGGTGGAGACCCAGTACTTC. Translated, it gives CAGTGTGVETQYF.

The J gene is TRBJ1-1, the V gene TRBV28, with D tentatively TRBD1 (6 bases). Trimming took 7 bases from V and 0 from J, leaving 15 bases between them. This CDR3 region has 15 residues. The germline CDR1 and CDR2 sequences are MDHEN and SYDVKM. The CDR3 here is CASKVRGTLNTEAFF. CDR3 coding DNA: TGTGCCAGCAAAGTAAGGGGGACATTGAACACTGAAGCTTTCTTT.

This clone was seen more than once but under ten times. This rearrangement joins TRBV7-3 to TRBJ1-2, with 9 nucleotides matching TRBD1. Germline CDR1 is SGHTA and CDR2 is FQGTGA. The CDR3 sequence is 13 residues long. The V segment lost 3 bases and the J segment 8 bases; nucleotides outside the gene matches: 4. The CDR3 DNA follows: TGTGCCAGCAGCTTCGGGACAGGGCAAGGCTACACCTTC. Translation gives CASSFGTGQGYTF.

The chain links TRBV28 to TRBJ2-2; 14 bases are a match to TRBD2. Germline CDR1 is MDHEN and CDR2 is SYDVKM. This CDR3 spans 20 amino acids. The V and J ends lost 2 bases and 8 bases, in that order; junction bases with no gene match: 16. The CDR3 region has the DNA TGTGCCAGCAGTTTAATGGGTCTCCAGACTAGCGGGAGGGCCGGTGGGGAGCTGTTTTTT. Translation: CASSLMGLQTSGRAGGELFF.

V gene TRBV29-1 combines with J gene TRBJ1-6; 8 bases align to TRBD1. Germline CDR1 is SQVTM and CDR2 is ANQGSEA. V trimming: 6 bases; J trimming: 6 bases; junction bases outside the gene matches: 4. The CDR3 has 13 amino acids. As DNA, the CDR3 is TGCAGCGTAGGACAGGGAGGTAATTCACCCCTCCACTTT. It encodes CSVGQGGNSPLHF.

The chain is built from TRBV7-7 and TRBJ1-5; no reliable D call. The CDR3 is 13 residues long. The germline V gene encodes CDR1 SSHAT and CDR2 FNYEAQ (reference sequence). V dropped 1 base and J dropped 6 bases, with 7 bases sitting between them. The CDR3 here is CASSLDLSQPQHF. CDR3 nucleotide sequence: TGTGCCAGCAGCTTAGATTTATCTCAGCCCCAGCATTTT.

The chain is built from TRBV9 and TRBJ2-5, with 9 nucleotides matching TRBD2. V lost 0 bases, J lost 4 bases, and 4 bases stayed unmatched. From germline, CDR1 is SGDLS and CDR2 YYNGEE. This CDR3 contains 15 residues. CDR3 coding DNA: TGTGCCAGCAGCGTAGGAGCGGGAGGAAGAGAGACCCAGTACTTC. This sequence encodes CASSVGAGGRETQYF.

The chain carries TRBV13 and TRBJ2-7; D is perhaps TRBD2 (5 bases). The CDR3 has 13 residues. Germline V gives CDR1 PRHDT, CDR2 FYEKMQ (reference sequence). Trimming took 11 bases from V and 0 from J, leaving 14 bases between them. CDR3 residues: CAPPGVLSYEQYF. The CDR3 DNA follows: TGTGCCCCCCCCGGGGTCCTCTCCTACGAGCAGTACTTC.

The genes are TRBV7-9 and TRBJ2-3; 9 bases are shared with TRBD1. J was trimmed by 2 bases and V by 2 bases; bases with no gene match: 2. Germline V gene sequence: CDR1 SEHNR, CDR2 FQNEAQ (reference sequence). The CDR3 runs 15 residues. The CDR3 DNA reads TGTGCCAGCAGCTTAAGGGACAGGGACACAGATACGCAGTATTTT. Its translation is CASSLRDRDTDTQYF.

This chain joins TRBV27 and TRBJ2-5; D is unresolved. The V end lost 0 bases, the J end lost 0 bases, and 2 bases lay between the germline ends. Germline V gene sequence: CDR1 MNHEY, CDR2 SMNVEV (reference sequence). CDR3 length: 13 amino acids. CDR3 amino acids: CASSLSDQETQYF. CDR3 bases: TGTGCCAGCAGTTTATCCGACCAAGAGACCCAGTACTTC.

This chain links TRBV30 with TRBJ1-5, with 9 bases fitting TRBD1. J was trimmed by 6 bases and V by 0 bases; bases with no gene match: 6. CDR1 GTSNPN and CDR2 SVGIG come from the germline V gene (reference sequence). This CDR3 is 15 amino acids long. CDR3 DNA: TGTGCCTGGAGTGTACGGGACAGGGAAGGTCAGCCCCAGCATTTT. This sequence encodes CAWSVRDREGQPQHF.

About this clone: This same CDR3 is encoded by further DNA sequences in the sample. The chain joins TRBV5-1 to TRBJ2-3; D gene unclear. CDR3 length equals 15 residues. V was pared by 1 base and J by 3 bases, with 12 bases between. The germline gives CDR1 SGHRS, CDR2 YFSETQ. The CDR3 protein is CASSLSSGSTDTQYF. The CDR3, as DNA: TGCGCCAGCAGCTTGTCGTCAGGTTCAACAGATACGCAGTATTTT. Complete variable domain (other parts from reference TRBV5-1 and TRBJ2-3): KAGVTQTPRYLIKTRGQQVTLSCSPISGHRSVSWYQQTPGQGLQFLFEYFSETQRNKGNFPGRFSGRQFSNSRSEMNVSTLELGDSALYLCASSLSSGSTDTQYFGPGTRLTVL.

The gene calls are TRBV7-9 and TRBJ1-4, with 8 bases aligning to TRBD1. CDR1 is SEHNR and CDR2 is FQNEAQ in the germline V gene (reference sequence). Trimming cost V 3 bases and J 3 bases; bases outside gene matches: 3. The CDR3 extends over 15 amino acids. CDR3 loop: CASSLRDRPNEKLFF. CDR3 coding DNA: TGTGCCAGCAGCTTGAGGGACAGGCCTAATGAAAAACTGTTTTTT.

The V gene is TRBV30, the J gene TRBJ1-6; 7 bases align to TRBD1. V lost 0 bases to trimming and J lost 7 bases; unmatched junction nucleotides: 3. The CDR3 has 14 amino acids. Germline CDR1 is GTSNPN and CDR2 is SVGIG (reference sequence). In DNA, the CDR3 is TGTGCCTGGAGTGTAGGGGGCCCAAATTCACCCCTCCACTTT. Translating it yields CAWSVGGPNSPLHF.

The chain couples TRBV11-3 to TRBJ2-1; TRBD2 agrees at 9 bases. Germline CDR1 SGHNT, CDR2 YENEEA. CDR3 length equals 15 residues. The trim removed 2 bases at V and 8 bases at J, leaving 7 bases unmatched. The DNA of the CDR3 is TGTGCCAGCAGCTTATCTAGCGGGATTTGGGATGAGCAGTTCTTC. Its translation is CASSLSSGIWDEQFF.

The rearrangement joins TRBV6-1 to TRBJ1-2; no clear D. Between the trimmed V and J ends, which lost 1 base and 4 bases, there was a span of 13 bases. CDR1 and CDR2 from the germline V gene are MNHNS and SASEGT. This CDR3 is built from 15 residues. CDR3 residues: CASSEGPFFSYGYTF. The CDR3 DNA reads TGTGCCAGCAGTGAAGGGCCTTTTTTCAGCTATGGCTACACCTTC.

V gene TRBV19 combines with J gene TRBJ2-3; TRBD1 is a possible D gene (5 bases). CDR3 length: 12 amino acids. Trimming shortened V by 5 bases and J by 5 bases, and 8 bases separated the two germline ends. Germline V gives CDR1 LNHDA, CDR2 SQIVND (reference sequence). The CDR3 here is CASSSRGDTQYF. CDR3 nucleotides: TGTGCCAGTAGTTCTAGGGGAGATACGCAGTATTTT.

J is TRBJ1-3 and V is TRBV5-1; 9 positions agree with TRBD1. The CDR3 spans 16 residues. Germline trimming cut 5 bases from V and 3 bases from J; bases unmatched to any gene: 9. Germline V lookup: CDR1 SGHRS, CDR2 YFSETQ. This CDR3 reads CASRDVDRGFGNTIYF. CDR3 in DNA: TGCGCCAGCAGGGACGTGGACAGGGGCTTTGGAAACACCATATATTTT.

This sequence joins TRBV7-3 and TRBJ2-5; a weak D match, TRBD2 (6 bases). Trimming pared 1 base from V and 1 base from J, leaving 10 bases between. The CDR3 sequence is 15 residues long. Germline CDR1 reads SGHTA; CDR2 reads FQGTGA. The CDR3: CASSLNSGIQETQYF. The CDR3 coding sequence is TGTGCCAGCAGCTTAAATAGCGGAATCCAAGAGACCCAGTACTTC.

Here the CDR3 DNA reads TGTGCCAGCAGTCTCGGGGACAGCCGTTATGGCTACACCTTC. Protein product: CASSLGDSRYGYTF. V gene TRBV27 combines with J gene TRBJ1-2, with 7 bases that match TRBD1. The junction had 8 bases not matched to a gene; V was cut back by 5 bases and J by 5 bases. Germline lookup yields CDR1 MNHEY and CDR2 SMNVEV (reference sequence). CDR3 size: 14 residues.

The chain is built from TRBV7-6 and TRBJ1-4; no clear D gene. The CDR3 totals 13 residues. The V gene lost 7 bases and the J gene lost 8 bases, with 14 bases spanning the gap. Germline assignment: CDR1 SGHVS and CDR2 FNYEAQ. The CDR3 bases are TGTGCCAGCACCCCTGAGGGAGGCGAAAAACTGTTTTTT. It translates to CASTPEGGEKLFF.

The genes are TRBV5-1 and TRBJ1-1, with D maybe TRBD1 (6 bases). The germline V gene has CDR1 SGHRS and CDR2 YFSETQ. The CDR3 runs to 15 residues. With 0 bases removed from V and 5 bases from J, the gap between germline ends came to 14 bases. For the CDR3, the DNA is TGCGCCAGCAGCTTGGGGCGGGGGCTTGTGACTGAAGCTTTCTTT. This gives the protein CASSLGRGLVTEAFF.